The 22 T cell receptor beta chains below were found in one sample sequenced in a study of neoadjuvant nivolumab and ipilimumab in lung cancer. Profiled with immunoSEQ multiplex PCR; TCRdb holds only in-frame clones, not every one. This repertoire shows about 4,000 clones, 75% to 85% found once; its top ten account for approximately 4.9%. Sample: peripheral blood, taken after neoadjuvant nivolumab, alone or with ipilimumab, at or shortly before surgery. These receptors all stem from an adult with non-small cell lung cancer.

On this clone: Germline and junction disagree at one end, which may indicate a read error. CDR3 bases: TGTGCTAGCAGCCCAGGACAGGGCGGGGAGACCCAGTACTTC. Translation gives CASSPGQGGETQYF. The rearrangement links TRBV7-7 to TRBJ2-5, with TRBD1 matching 8 bases. Germline assignment: CDR1 SSHAT and CDR2 FNYEAQ (reference sequence). CDR3 size: 14 residues.

The rearrangement links TRBV5-1 to TRBJ1-1; tentative D call: TRBD1 (5 bases). Trimming took 3 bases from V and 0 from J, leaving 18 bases between them. The CDR3 covers 17 residues. Germline V gene data show CDR1 as SGHRS and CDR2 as YFSETQ. The CDR3 nucleotides read TGCGCCAGCAGCTCCCCCACAGGATTAGTGATGAACACTGAAGCTTTCTTT. It yields the protein CASSSPTGLVMNTEAFF.

The V call is TRBV5-6, the J call TRBJ2-4; D is uncertain. V lost 3 bases, J lost 6 bases, and 13 bases lay in between. CDR3 length: 14 amino acids. The V gene's germline CDR1 is SGHDT and CDR2 YYEEEE. The CDR3 nucleotides are TGTGCCAGCAGCTCCACGGGCAGTAGAAACATTCAGTACTTC. This codes for CASSSTGSRNIQYF.

V gene TRBV18 combines with J gene TRBJ1-1; D is uncertain. This CDR3 comprises 13 residues. Trimming shortened V by 6 bases and J by 1 base, and 9 bases separated the two germline ends. CDR1 and CDR2 (germline): KGHSH, LQKENI. The CDR3 loop is CASSESQNTEAFF. For the CDR3, the DNA is TGTGCCAGCTCGGAGTCCCAGAACACTGAAGCTTTCTTT.

The V and J genes are TRBV2 and TRBJ2-1, with no clear D. V lost 2 bases to trimming and J lost 3 bases, with 8 bases between them. Germline V gene sequence: CDR1 SNHLY, CDR2 FYNNEI. The CDR3 length is 14 residues. The CDR3 reads CASSEPDFYNEQFF. In DNA form, the CDR3 reads TGTGCCAGCAGTGAACCCGACTTCTACAATGAGCAGTTCTTC.

In its sample, this clone is large. The chain has TRBV6-5 and TRBJ1-1, with D unclear. This CDR3 region has 13 residues. V gave up 6 bases and J gave up 1 base, with 9 bases separating them. Germline loops: CDR1 MNHEY, CDR2 SVGAGI. This chain's CDR3 is CASSLTGNTEAFF. The CDR3 DNA is TGTGCCAGCAGCCTAACCGGGAACACTGAAGCTTTCTTT.

The chain links TRBV5-1 to TRBJ2-1; 7 bases agree with TRBD2. CDR3 length equals 14 residues. Germline lookup yields CDR1 SGHRS and CDR2 YFSETQ. Germline trimming cut 8 bases from V and 6 bases from J; bases unmatched to any gene: 11. The CDR3 DNA reads as TGCGCCAGTGCCCTCGGAGCGGGGCTCAATGAGCAGTTCTTC. It encodes CASALGAGLNEQFF.

This clone has only a few counts. This chain uses TRBV6-1 with TRBJ1-1; D call uncertain. The CDR3 loop spans 15 amino acids. The V gene lost 6 bases and the J gene lost 8 bases, with 22 bases spanning the gap. Germline CDR1 is MNHNS and CDR2 is SASEGT. The CDR3 region has the DNA TGTGCCAGCAGCCAACTTTCAGGTTTTTCGGCCGAAGCTTTCTTT. Translated: CASSQLSGFSAEAFF.

Sample share makes this clone medium-sized (0.01 to 0.1%). The rearrangement uses TRBV6-5 and TRBJ2-6; D is uncertain. This CDR3 contains 15 residues. Between the trimmed V and J ends, which lost 7 bases and 0 bases, there was a span of 10 bases. In germline, CDR1 is MNHEY, CDR2 SVGAGI. The CDR3 region has the DNA TGTGCCAGCACGGGCTGGCCCTCTGGGGCCAACGTCCTGACTTTC. It yields the protein CASTGWPSGANVLTF.

This CDR3 reads CASSPRRTATATNEKLFF. CDR3 DNA sequence: TGTGCCAGCAGCCCAAGACGGACAGCGACTGCAACTAATGAAAAACTGTTTTTT. This chain uses TRBV7-9 with TRBJ1-4; possible D gene TRBD1, 6 bases. Trimming shortened V by 5 bases and J by 0 bases, and 19 bases separated the two germline ends. The CDR3 totals 18 residues. Germline values: CDR1 SEHNR, CDR2 FQNEAQ (reference sequence).

The chain links TRBV18 to TRBJ1-1; D unresolved. This CDR3 contains 15 residues. The germline CDR1 and CDR2 sequences are KGHSH and LQKENI. The germline V and J ends were trimmed by 6 bases and 1 base, with 15 bases remaining between them. CDR3 protein: CASSPEMRRNTEAFF. Written as DNA, the CDR3 is TGTGCCAGCTCCCCGGAAATGAGGCGGAACACTGAAGCTTTCTTT.

V is TRBV5-1 and J is TRBJ1-6, with no clear D. Germline V gene sequence: CDR1 SGHRS, CDR2 YFSETQ. The CDR3 consists of 15 residues. The V end was cut by 4 bases, the J end by 8 bases, with 16 bases between. Here the CDR3 DNA reads TGCGCCAGCAGCCTTCAACCAGGAGCGGATTCACCCCTCCACTTT. This sequence encodes CASSLQPGADSPLHF.

J is TRBJ2-5 and V is TRBV5-1; 7 bases are shared with TRBD1. Germline CDR1 is SGHRS and CDR2 is YFSETQ. Trimming removed 0 bases from V and 3 bases from J; junction bases left unmatched: 2. The CDR3 sequence is 14 residues long. The CDR3 DNA follows: TGCGCCAGCAGCTTGGAGGGGGCGGAAGAGACCCAGTACTTC. It is translated as CASSLEGAEETQYF. Complete variable domain (other parts from reference TRBV5-1 and TRBJ2-5): KAGVTQTPRYLIKTRGQQVTLSCSPISGHRSVSWYQQTPGQGLQFLFEYFSETQRNKGNFPGRFSGRQFSNSRSEMNVSTLELGDSALYLCASSLEGAEETQYFGPGTRLLVL.

V and J are TRBV6-1 and TRBJ1-5; no reliable D call. The CDR3 totals 15 residues. V was cut by 2 bases and J by 0 bases, with 8 bases left in between. Germline lookup yields CDR1 MNHNS and CDR2 SASEGT. Written as DNA, the CDR3 is TGTGCCAGCAGTGAATGGGCAGCTAGCAATCAGCCCCAGCATTTT. This sequence encodes CASSEWAASNQPQHF.

V gene TRBV9 combines with J gene TRBJ2-5; D unresolved. CDR3 size: 13 residues. Between the trimmed V and J ends, which lost 0 bases and 5 bases, there was a span of 8 bases. The germline V gene has CDR1 SGDLS and CDR2 YYNGEE. The CDR3 coding sequence is TGTGCCAGCAGCGTAGCGCGTAGTGAGACCCAGTACTTC. It specifies CASSVARSETQYF.

This clone has a single count. The V and J genes are TRBV28 and TRBJ1-2; D remains unclear. Germline V gives CDR1 MDHEN, CDR2 SYDVKM. Trimming stripped 5 bases from V and 3 bases from J, with 13 bases between. The CDR3 is 14 residues long. CDR3 in DNA: TGTGCCAGCAGTCGACTATATGAGGACTATGGCTACACCTTC. Translating it yields CASSRLYEDYGYTF.

The chain joins TRBV9 to TRBJ2-5; 9 bases map to TRBD1. CDR3 length: 14 amino acids. The germline V gene has CDR1 SGDLS and CDR2 YYNGEE. The ends lost 3 bases at V and 5 bases at J; junction bases unmatched: 5. CDR3 coding DNA: TGTGCCAGCAGCGCGGGACAGGGTGGGGAGACCCAGTACTTC. Protein: CASSAGQGGETQYF.

CDR3 nucleotides: TGCAGCGCTACACATGGACAGGGCAGGAGAACAGATACGCAGTATTTT. It encodes CSATHGQGRRTDTQYF. The chain links TRBV29-1 to TRBJ2-3, with 8 bases identical to TRBD1. The CDR3 length is 16 residues. Germline V gives CDR1 SQVTM, CDR2 ANQGSEA. With 7 bases clipped from V and 3 bases from J, the junction kept 15 bases outside the gene matches.

The genes are TRBV5-4 and TRBJ2-6; D not certain. Per germline, CDR1 SGHNT and CDR2 YYREEE (reference sequence). Trimming shortened V by 4 bases and J by 2 bases, and 10 bases separated the two germline ends. The length of the CDR3 is 15 residues. The CDR3: CASSLGGAGANVLTF. CDR3 coding DNA: TGTGCCAGCAGCCTTGGTGGTGCTGGGGCCAACGTCCTGACTTTC.

The rearrangement uses TRBV11-2 and TRBJ2-5; the D gene is possibly TRBD2 (5 bases). In germline, CDR1 is SGHAT, CDR2 FQNNGV. The CDR3 is 14 amino acids. Between the trimmed V and J ends, which lost 4 bases and 5 bases, there was a span of 14 bases. CDR3 nucleotide sequence: TGTGCCAGCAGCTCTCAACTAGTGGGGGAGACCCAGTACTTC. Translating it yields CASSSQLVGETQYF.

The chain combines TRBV11-2 with TRBJ2-5; D is perhaps TRBD1 (6 bases). Between the trimmed V and J ends, which lost 3 bases and 0 bases, there was a span of 8 bases. CDR1 SGHAT and CDR2 FQNNGV come from the germline V gene. The CDR3 runs 14 residues. CDR3 residues: CASSLDSYQETQYF. The CDR3 DNA follows: TGTGCCAGCAGCTTGGACAGCTACCAAGAGACCCAGTACTTC.

The chain has TRBV5-4 and TRBJ2-3, with D possibly being TRBD1 or TRBD2 (5 bases each). Trimming pared 2 bases from V and 8 bases from J, leaving 15 bases between. The CDR3 has 14 amino acids. CDR1 is SGHNT and CDR2 is YYREEE in the germline V gene (reference sequence). The CDR3 coding sequence is TGTGCCAGCAGCTTAGGGGAGTCTGGGGTTACGCAGTATTTT. It translates to CASSLGESGVTQYF.